This T cell receptor beta chain was observed in a study of shared clonotypes between healthy human individuals. Every immunoSEQ plate was one replicate of a subset's evenly spread DNA. Produced via immunoSEQ multiplex PCR; TCRdb's table is partial and in-frame only. Among roughly 700,000 clones listed, about 74% were seen once. There are 12 residues in the CDR3. The V end was cut by 4 bases, the J end by 8 bases, with 9 bases between. The germline gives CDR1 SGHRS, CDR2 YFSETQ. The chain recombines TRBV5-1 with TRBJ1-4, with a tentative D call TRBD1 (5 bases). This TCR derives from a woman in her 30s in good health. The source material was memory CD4+ T cells sorted from blood. Subset here: CD45RA-negative fraction. The CDR3 DNA sequence: TGCGCCAGCAGCCAAGACAGCGAAAAACTGTTTTTT. As protein: CASSQDSEKLFF.